The 9 T cell receptor beta chains reported below all come from one sample, sequenced in a study of blood T cells in healthy people across ages. The use of a sample-barcoded 5' primer and a J-beta primer mix characterized a second PCR of about 6 to 12 cycles. From the 5' RACE reads, TCRdb called clonotypes with MiXCR, one entry per CDR3 protein. Altogether about 650,000 distinct CDR3 sequences are present, over 40% being singletons, with the ten largest covering approximately 12%. Sequenced: blood. Receptors were obtained from a woman over 75 in good health.

Comment on this clonotype: A much larger clone lies a single base off, so this may be a read error. CDR3 DNA sequence: TGTGCCAGCAGCCCTGTGACAGTTACAGATACGCAGTATTTT. Protein sequence: CASSPVTVTDTQYF. The V gene is TRBV3-1, the J gene TRBJ2-3; D is perhaps TRBD1 (5 bases). Trimming removed 4 bases at V and 3 bases at J, with 11 bases between. CDR1 and CDR2 (germline): LGHDT, YNNKEL (reference sequence). This CDR3 spans 14 amino acids.

This chain joins TRBV7-3 and TRBJ2-2; D is ambiguous. The CDR3 totals 16 residues. With 5 bases removed from V and 4 bases from J, the gap between germline ends came to 17 bases. CDR1 is SGHTA, CDR2 FQGTGA, per germline. CDR3 nucleotides: TGTGCCAGCAGCCGCAAGTGGGTGGGCGGCACCGGGGAGCTGTTTTTT. As protein: CASSRKWVGGTGELFF.

As regards this clonotype: A read error may be the cause here, since a much bigger clone is one base away. The CDR3: CSASPGQANGKLFF. The CDR3, as DNA: TGCAGTGCTAGTCCGGGACAGGCTAATGGAAAACTGTTTTTT. The V call is TRBV20-1, the J call TRBJ1-4, with 8 bases aligning to TRBD1. Germline values: CDR1 DFQATT, CDR2 SNEGSKA (reference sequence). The length of the CDR3 is 14 residues.

A note on this clonotype: Given a much more abundant clone one base away, this may be a read error. This chain links TRBV5-1 with TRBJ2-1, with D hard to call. Germline V lookup: CDR1 SGHRS, CDR2 YFSETQ. This CDR3 has 15 amino acids. Trimming removed 7 bases from V and 8 bases from J, with 22 bases in between. The DNA of the CDR3 is TGCGCCAGCGGCCGTTCCAGGTCCGTAGTCGATGAGCAGTTCTTC. As protein: CASGRSRSVVDEQFF.

This chain links TRBV29-1 with TRBJ1-1; D not resolved. The CDR3 has 9 residues. Germline CDR1 SQVTM, CDR2 ANQGSEA. CDR3 sequence: CVQWGEAFF. The DNA of the CDR3 is TGCGTTCAGTGGGGTGAAGCTTTCTTT.

This clonotype appeared a few times. One base away lies a much larger clone, so this may be a sequencing read error. This chain joins TRBV7-8 and TRBJ2-7; 9 positions agree with TRBD1. Trimming cost V 6 bases and J 7 bases; bases outside gene matches: 7. This CDR3 spans 13 amino acids. Germline V gene lookup returns CDR1 SGHVS and CDR2 FQNEAQ. The chain's CDR3 is CASRDRGYNEQYF. CDR3 in DNA: TGTGCCAGCAGGGACAGGGGCTACAATGAGCAGTACTTC.

The chain employs TRBV12-3 or TRBV12-4 and TRBJ1-5; 7 positions agree with TRBD1. The CDR3 has 13 amino acids. V lost 4 bases, J lost 5 bases, and 2 bases stayed unmatched. The DNA of the CDR3 is TGTGCCAGCAGTTCGGACAGGCATCAGCCCCAGCATTTT. Translating gives CASSSDRHQPQHF.

The chain links TRBV2 to TRBJ2-7; perhaps TRBD1 as D (5 bases). Germline assignment: CDR1 SNHLY and CDR2 FYNNEI. This CDR3 is built from 15 residues. V dropped 5 bases and J dropped 9 bases, with 23 bases sitting between them. The CDR3 sequence is CASSPDSPLSFRQYF. As DNA, the CDR3 is TGTGCCAGCAGTCCTGACAGCCCCTTATCTTTTCGGCAGTACTTC.

A note on this clonotype: It may be a read error: a sequence one base away is much more abundant. The gene calls are TRBV11-2 and TRBJ2-1, with 8 positions matching TRBD2. The germline CDR1 and CDR2 sequences are SGHAT and FQNNGV. The length of the CDR3 is 15 residues. The CDR3 DNA sequence: TGTGCCAGCAGCTTGGATACTAGCGGATACAAGGAGCAGTTCTTC. Residues: CASSLDTSGYKEQFF.